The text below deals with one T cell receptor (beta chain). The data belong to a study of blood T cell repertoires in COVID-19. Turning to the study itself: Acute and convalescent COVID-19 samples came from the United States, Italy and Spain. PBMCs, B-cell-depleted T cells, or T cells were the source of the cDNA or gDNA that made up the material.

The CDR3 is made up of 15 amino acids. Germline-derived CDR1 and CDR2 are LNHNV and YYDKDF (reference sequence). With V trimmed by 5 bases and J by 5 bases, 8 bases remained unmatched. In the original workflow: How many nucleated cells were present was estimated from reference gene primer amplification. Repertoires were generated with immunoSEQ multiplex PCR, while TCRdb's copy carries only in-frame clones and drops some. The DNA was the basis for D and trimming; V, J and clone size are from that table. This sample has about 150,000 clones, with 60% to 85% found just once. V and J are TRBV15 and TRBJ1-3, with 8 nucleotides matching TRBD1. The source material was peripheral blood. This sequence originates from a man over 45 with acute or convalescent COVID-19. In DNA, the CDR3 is TGTGCCACCAGCCCGATACAGGGGGTGCGAAACACCATATATTTT. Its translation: CATSPIQGVRNTIYF.